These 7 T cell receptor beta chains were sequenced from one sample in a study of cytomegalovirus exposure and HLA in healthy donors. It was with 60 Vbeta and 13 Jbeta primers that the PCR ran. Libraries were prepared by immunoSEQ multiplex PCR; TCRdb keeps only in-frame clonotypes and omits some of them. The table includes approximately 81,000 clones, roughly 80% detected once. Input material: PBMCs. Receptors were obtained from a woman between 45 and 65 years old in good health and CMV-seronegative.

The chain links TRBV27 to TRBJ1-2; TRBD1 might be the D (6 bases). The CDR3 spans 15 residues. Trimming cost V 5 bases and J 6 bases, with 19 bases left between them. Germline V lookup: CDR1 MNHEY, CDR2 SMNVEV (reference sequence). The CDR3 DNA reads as TGTGCCAGCAGTCCTTCCACAGGGTTGGTCGATGGCTACACCTTC. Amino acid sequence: CASSPSTGLVDGYTF.

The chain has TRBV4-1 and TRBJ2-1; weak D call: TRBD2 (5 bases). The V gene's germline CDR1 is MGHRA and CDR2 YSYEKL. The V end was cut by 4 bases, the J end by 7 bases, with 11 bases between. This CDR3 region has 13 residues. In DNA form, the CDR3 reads TGCGCCAGCAGCCGACTGGGCGGGAATGAGCAGTTCTTC. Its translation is CASSRLGGNEQFF.

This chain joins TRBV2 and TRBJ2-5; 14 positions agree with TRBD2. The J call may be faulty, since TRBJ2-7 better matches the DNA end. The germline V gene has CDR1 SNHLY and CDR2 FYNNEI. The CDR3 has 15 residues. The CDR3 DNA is TGTGCCAGCAGTATTTCCGGACTAGCGGGGGGCGAGCAGTACTTC. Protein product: CASSISGLAGGEQYF.

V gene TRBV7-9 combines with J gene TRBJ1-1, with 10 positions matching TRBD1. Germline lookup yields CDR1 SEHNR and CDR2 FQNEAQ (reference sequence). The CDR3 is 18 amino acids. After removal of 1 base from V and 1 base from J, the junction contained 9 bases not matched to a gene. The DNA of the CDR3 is TGTGCCAGCAGCTTAGTGGGACAGGGGACGACTCAGAACACTGAAGCTTTCTTT. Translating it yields CASSLVGQGTTQNTEAFF.

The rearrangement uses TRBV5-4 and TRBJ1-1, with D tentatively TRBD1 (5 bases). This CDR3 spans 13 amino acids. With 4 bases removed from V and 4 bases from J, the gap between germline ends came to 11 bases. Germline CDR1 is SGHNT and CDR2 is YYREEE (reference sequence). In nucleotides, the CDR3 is TGTGCCAGCAGCGCCGGGGGGAGCACTGAAGCTTTCTTT. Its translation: CASSAGGSTEAFF.

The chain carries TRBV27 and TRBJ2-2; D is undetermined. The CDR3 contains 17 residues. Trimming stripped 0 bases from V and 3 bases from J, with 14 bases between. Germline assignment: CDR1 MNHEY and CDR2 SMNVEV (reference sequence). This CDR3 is CASSLSVASADTGELFF. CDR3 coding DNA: TGTGCCAGCAGTTTATCTGTTGCATCTGCGGACACCGGGGAGCTGTTTTTT.

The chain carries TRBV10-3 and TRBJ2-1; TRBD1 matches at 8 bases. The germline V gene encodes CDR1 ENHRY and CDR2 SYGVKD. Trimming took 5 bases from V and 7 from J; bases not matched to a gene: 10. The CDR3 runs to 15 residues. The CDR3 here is CAISTGQATSNEQFF. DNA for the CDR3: TGTGCCATCAGTACGGGACAGGCAACATCAAATGAGCAGTTCTTC.